This record looks at one TCR beta chain sequence and its context. This clonotype has only a few counts. Its antigen remains undetermined. The record has no base qualities; no much larger clone is one base away. Including the terminal cysteine and phenylalanine, the CDR3 comprises 14 residues. Only CDR3 DNA remains: 42 bases, in frame from the first base. V is reduced by 6 bases and J by 0 bases, leaving a spacing of 12 bases between them. CDR1 and CDR2 (DFQATT, SNEGSKA) derive from the germline V gene (reference sequence). The TCR beta CDR3 regions were amplified from RNA transcripts. A first-round RT-PCR of the TCR CDR3 used the HTBI primer set with the Qiagen OneStep RT-PCR kit. Libraries were constructed in a second round of multiplex PCR, after which size selection and purification were carried out. Sequencing of the libraries was done on an Illumina HiSeq2000 using paired-end 100 bp reads. In the source study's methods: SOAPnuke was used to process the raw data, throwing out any read that contained adapters or uncalled bases, had a mean Phred below 15, or lacked an exact constant-primer or identifier match. COPE v1.2.5 was used to merge high-quality paired reads, and clonotypes were defined as unique nucleotide sequences. MiTCR v1.1 was used to align the clonotypes against IMGT TRBV, TRBD and TRBJ reference segments. The analysis was restricted to V-J combinations with a frequency above 0.0001, which together covered 99.2% of the repertoires. A TCS score was defined as the ratio of F50 (clonal expansion) to E x V (chaos), with BLOSUM62-based TCRdist applied between CDR3 peptides within each V-J. Welch's t-statistics and random forest reduced some 510 V-J features to around 14, which were used in a naive Bayes classifier (R e1071). The public reads were reprocessed in TCRdb via fastp at Q25 and MiXCR, keeping in-frame beta chains. Every CDR3 protein is listed once, alongside the most common genes and DNA of its rows. The V and J calls and clone size come from TCRdb's table, not from the authors' own analysis. Present in this sample are 650,000 to 750,000 distinct CDR3 sequences, 12% to 15% of which were seen just once. The ten largest clones represent roughly 10% of the sample.

The sample comes from a study of T cells in Graves' hyperthyroidism and ophthalmopathy (dated by TCRdb to between 2018 and 2021). Notes on the research overall: Peripheral blood samples were taken at the time of initial diagnosis, prior to any treatment. In roughly six Graves' hyperthyroidism patients, the study also compared T-cell repertoires from thyroid tissue with T-cell repertoires from blood. Prospective prediction of ophthalmopathy was tested in an independent validation cohort consisting of about 19 hyperthyroidism patients and over 15 patients who later progressed to ophthalmopathy. Once sampling was done, hyperthyroidism patients were given methimazole at a starting dose of 30 mg daily, whereas ophthalmopathy patients were given high-dose intravenous methylprednisolone. To identify TCR V-J signatures that set the groups apart, the researchers used a discovery cohort of 95 to 100 patients, made up of about 44 with Graves' ophthalmopathy and some 60 with stable Graves' hyperthyroidism. The 95 to 100 discovery patients were randomly split 7:3 into training and test sets. The paper describes TCR Vbeta CDR3 sequencing of 135 peripheral blood samples, made up of about 40 ophthalmopathy patients, more than 70 hyperthyroidism patients and approximately 17 progressor patients. Results and caveats for the whole study, not just this receptor: Most expanded thyroid clonotypes (frequency above 0.001) were also detected in blood, suggesting blood repertoires may reflect thyroid immune responses. During validation, the model predicted progression to ophthalmopathy a median of approximately 6 months ahead of onset, with approximately 70% sensitivity and about 75% specificity. A model built on a 13 V-J signature distinguished ophthalmopathy from stable hyperthyroidism, reaching 85% to 90% sensitivity and around 82% specificity in cross-validation and 80%/75% in testing. No statistical method was used to fix the sample size in advance, and group allocation was not hidden from the investigators.

Stable Graves' hyperthyroidism was defined as the absence of progression to ophthalmopathy over 18 months of follow-up. The hyperthyroidism patients were between 18 and 65 years old and newly diagnosed, with a disease duration of less than 2 months. Patients with uncontrolled infections, other autoimmune diseases, pregnancy or lactation were excluded. Clinical symptoms, serum thyroxine and TRAb, thyroid ultrasound, and orbital computed tomography formed the basis for the diagnoses. PBMCs were isolated from approximately 10 ml of fresh peripheral blood by Ficoll-Paque density gradient centrifugation. Total RNA was extracted with Trizol reagent, and quality was checked on an Agilent 2100 Bioanalyzer.

This receptor chain uses TRBV20-1 and TRBJ1-3; confidence is insufficient to name the D gene. Source material: blood. This sequence was found in a woman aged 18-35 years with Graves' hyperthyroidism. CDR3 loop: CSAPGWDSGNTIYF. Read as DNA, the sequence is TGCAGTGCCCCAGGTTGGGACTCTGGAAACACCATATATTTT.